This T cell receptor (beta chain) was sequenced during a study of blood T cell repertoires in COVID-19. Source study methods: Cell counts per sample came from amplifying reference gene primers. Using immunoSEQ multiplex PCR, the repertoire was profiled, and TCRdb retains in-frame clones only, with some absent. Clonal size and the V and J genes are those of that table, whereas D and trimming came from the DNA. The sample records a few hundred thousand clones, 89% being singletons. The germline V gene has CDR1 SNHLY and CDR2 FYNNEI. The CDR3 sequence is 15 residues long. The ends lost 6 bases at V and 3 bases at J; junction bases unmatched: 5.

The clonotype originates from a man aged 50 to 59 with acute or convalescent COVID-19. Sequenced sample: peripheral blood. The V gene is TRBV2, the J gene TRBJ1-1, with 12 nucleotides matching TRBD1. In DNA form, the CDR3 reads TGTGCCAGCAGGGGGACAGGGGGCAGGTACACTGAAGCTTTCTTT. It yields the protein CASRGTGGRYTEAFF.